Below, 18 T cell receptor beta chains from the same sample are listed, as sequenced in a study of blood T cell repertoires in COVID-19. TCRdb keeps only in-frame clones here, not all; method: immunoSEQ multiplex PCR. The table records under 300,000 clones, 75% to 90% of them present only once. Sequences were obtained from PBMCs or T cells enriched from blood (not recorded which). The receptors derive from a man aged 35-49 years who had recovered from COVID-19.

The CDR3 sequence: CASSTGTSGGQNIQYF. The CDR3 coding sequence is TGCGCCAGCAGCACCGGGACTAGCGGGGGCCAAAACATTCAGTACTTC. The gene calls are TRBV5-1 and TRBJ2-4; 14 bases match TRBD2. The J segment lost 5 bases and the V segment lost 4 bases, leaving 5 bases of the junction unmatched. Germline CDR1 and CDR2: SGHRS and YFSETQ. The CDR3 spans 16 residues.

The chain is built from TRBV5-6 and TRBJ1-5, with 7 positions matching TRBD1. The V gene's germline CDR1 is SGHDT and CDR2 YYEEEE. CDR3 length: 17 amino acids. The V segment lost 4 bases and the J segment 0 bases; nucleotides outside the gene matches: 10. As DNA, the CDR3 is TGTGCCAGCAGCCAGTACCTGACAGGGCGTAGCAATCAGCCCCAGCATTTT. Translated, it gives CASSQYLTGRSNQPQHF.

The chain joins TRBV11-3 to TRBJ2-2; D uncertain. The ends were cut back, 1 base at V and 1 base at J, with 10 bases in the middle. This CDR3 is built from 16 residues. Per the germline V gene, CDR1 is SGHNT and CDR2 is YENEEA. DNA for the CDR3: TGTGCCAGCAGCTTAGCAGAAGGAGAGAACACCGGGGAGCTGTTTTTT. Protein: CASSLAEGENTGELFF.

CDR3 nucleotides: TGTGCCAGCAGTGTTCCGTCGAACACTGAAGCTTTCTTT. It yields the protein CASSVPSNTEAFF. The V gene is TRBV28, the J gene TRBJ1-1; no reliable D call. The CDR3 loop spans 13 amino acids. CDR1 and CDR2 (germline): MDHEN, SYDVKM. The V gene lost 5 bases and the J gene lost 1 base, with 8 bases spanning the gap.

This chain uses TRBV4-1 with TRBJ2-7, with TRBD1 as a possible D gene (6 bases). Trimming took 4 bases from V and 6 from J, leaving 25 bases between them. Germline lookup yields CDR1 MGHRA and CDR2 YSYEKL. There are 17 residues in the CDR3. The CDR3 region is CASSRRLQGTERLEQYF. CDR3 in DNA: TGCGCCAGCAGCCGACGCCTACAGGGCACGGAGAGGCTCGAGCAGTACTTC.

This chain links TRBV7-2 with TRBJ2-7; 9 bases match TRBD1. Germline V gene data show CDR1 as SGHTA and CDR2 as FQGNSA. The CDR3 has 15 amino acids. The V and J ends lost 1 base and 1 base, in that order; junction bases with no gene match: 2. The CDR3 loop reads CASSLGGTGSYEQYF. As DNA, the CDR3 is TGTGCCAGCAGCTTAGGAGGGACAGGGTCCTACGAGCAGTACTTC.

The rearrangement joins TRBV9 to TRBJ2-1; 11 bases line up with TRBD2. This CDR3 spans 15 amino acids. J gave up 7 bases and V 4 bases, and 7 bases lay outside the gene matches. Germline V gives CDR1 SGDLS, CDR2 YYNGEE. The CDR3 reads CASSPGLAEENEQFF. The CDR3 DNA reads as TGTGCCAGCAGCCCGGGACTAGCGGAGGAGAATGAGCAGTTCTTC.

The chain links TRBV14 to TRBJ2-7; 7 bases fit TRBD2. The CDR3 extends over 16 amino acids. J was trimmed by 3 bases and V by 4 bases; bases with no gene match: 12. Looked up from germline, CDR1 is SGHDN and CDR2 is FVKESK. CDR3 amino acids: CASSRGSSGTLYEQYF. The CDR3 DNA sequence: TGTGCCAGCAGCCGCGGGAGTTCCGGGACTCTCTACGAGCAGTACTTC. Looking up the rest from reference TRBV14 and TRBJ2-7 gives the full variable domain: EAGVTQFPSHSVIEKGQTVTLRCDPISGHDNLYWYRRVMGKEIKFLLHFVKESKQDESGMPNNRFLAERTGGTYSTLKVQPAELEDSGVYFCASSRGSSGTLYEQYFGPGTRLTVT.

This chain joins TRBV29-1 and TRBJ1-2; D is ambiguous. CDR3 length: 12 amino acids. Germline CDR1 reads SQVTM; CDR2 reads ANQGSEA. Trimming took off 3 bases at V and 3 bases at J, with 8 bases between the two ends. The CDR3 loop reads CSVEGRYYGYTF. The CDR3 DNA reads TGCAGCGTTGAGGGCAGATACTATGGCTACACCTTC.

The chain links TRBV9 to TRBJ2-7, with a tentative D call TRBD2 (5 bases). V lost 4 bases and J lost 0, with 20 bases in between. There are 17 residues in the CDR3. CDR1 is SGDLS and CDR2 is YYNGEE in the germline V gene. Here the CDR3 reads CASSSSPLQDSSYEQYF. For the CDR3, the DNA is TGTGCCAGCAGCTCTAGCCCCCTCCAGGATTCCTCCTACGAGCAGTACTTC.

The V and J genes are TRBV13 and TRBJ1-6, with D unclear. The CDR3 extends over 16 amino acids. Trimming took 0 bases from V and 7 from J, leaving 13 bases between them. The germline V gene encodes CDR1 PRHDT and CDR2 FYEKMQ (reference sequence). The CDR3 coding sequence is TGTGCCAGCAGCTTAGGAGTCAAAGTGACAAATTCACCCCTCCACTTT. Its translation is CASSLGVKVTNSPLHF.

This rearrangement joins TRBV9 to TRBJ2-3, with TRBD2 matching over 10 bases. The germline CDR1 and CDR2 sequences are SGDLS and YYNGEE. V gave up 4 bases and J gave up 4 bases; unmatched junction bases: 3. CDR3 length equals 14 residues. As DNA, the CDR3 is TGTGCCAGCAGCATCGGACTAGCGGCAGATACGCAGTATTTT. This gives the protein CASSIGLAADTQYF.

V is TRBV9 and J is TRBJ1-4; D is possibly TRBD1 (6 bases). Looked up from germline, CDR1 is SGDLS and CDR2 is YYNGEE. Trimming took 2 bases from V and 2 from J, leaving 13 bases between them. CDR3 length: 16 amino acids. The CDR3 coding sequence is TGTGCCAGCAGCGTGAGTCCAGGGGTTACTAATGAAAAACTGTTTTTT. This codes for CASSVSPGVTNEKLFF.

The V call is TRBV7-3, the J call TRBJ2-6; 9 bases align to TRBD1. CDR1 SGHTA and CDR2 FQGTGA come from the germline V gene. The CDR3 spans 18 residues. J lost 3 bases, V lost 3 bases, and 9 bases had no gene match. The CDR3 DNA is TGTGCCAGCAGCTTCGCCGGGACAGGGAGCAGTGGGGCCAACGTCCTGACTTTC. Amino acid sequence: CASSFAGTGSSGANVLTF.

The V and J genes are TRBV10-1 and TRBJ1-4; maybe TRBD1 (5 bases). CDR1 is WNHNN, CDR2 SYGVQD, per germline (reference sequence). The ends were cut back, 0 bases at V and 7 bases at J, with 6 bases in the middle. The length of the CDR3 is 13 residues. CDR3 DNA: TGCGCCAGCAGTGAGTCGCAGGGTGAAAAACTGTTTTTT. Its protein product is CASSESQGEKLFF.

The chain recombines TRBV19 with TRBJ1-4; D gene uncertain. CDR3 length: 15 amino acids. V lost 6 bases, J lost 3 bases, and 14 bases lay in between. The germline gives CDR1 LNHDA, CDR2 SQIVND (reference sequence). CDR3: CASSRTYEANEKLFF. The DNA of the CDR3 is TGTGCCAGTAGCCGGACTTATGAGGCTAATGAAAAACTGTTTTTT. Based on the CDR3 plus reference TRBV19 and TRBJ1-4, the full variable domain is DGGITQSPKYLFRKEGQNVTLSCEQNLNHDAMYWYRQDPGQGLRLIYYSQIVNDFQKGDIAEGYSVSREKKESFPLTVTSAQKNPTAFYLCASSRTYEANEKLFFGSGTQLSVL.

The V gene is TRBV11-2, the J gene TRBJ1-1, with D perhaps TRBD1 (6 bases). This CDR3 comprises 14 residues. Germline V gives CDR1 SGHAT, CDR2 FQNNGV. Trimming pared 5 bases from V and 5 bases from J, leaving 15 bases between. CDR3 protein: CASSHVKQGTEAFF. The CDR3 nucleotides are TGTGCCAGCAGCCACGTAAAACAGGGTACTGAAGCTTTCTTT.

The chain combines TRBV6-5 with TRBJ1-5; D is perhaps TRBD1 (6 bases). The V gene's germline CDR1 is MNHEY and CDR2 SVGAGI. The CDR3 covers 15 residues. The V gene lost 5 bases and the J gene lost 3 bases, with 14 bases spanning the gap. The DNA for the CDR3 is TGTGCCAGCAGTAAAATGGGGGGGGCCAATCAGCCCCAGCATTTT. Translation gives CASSKMGGANQPQHF.